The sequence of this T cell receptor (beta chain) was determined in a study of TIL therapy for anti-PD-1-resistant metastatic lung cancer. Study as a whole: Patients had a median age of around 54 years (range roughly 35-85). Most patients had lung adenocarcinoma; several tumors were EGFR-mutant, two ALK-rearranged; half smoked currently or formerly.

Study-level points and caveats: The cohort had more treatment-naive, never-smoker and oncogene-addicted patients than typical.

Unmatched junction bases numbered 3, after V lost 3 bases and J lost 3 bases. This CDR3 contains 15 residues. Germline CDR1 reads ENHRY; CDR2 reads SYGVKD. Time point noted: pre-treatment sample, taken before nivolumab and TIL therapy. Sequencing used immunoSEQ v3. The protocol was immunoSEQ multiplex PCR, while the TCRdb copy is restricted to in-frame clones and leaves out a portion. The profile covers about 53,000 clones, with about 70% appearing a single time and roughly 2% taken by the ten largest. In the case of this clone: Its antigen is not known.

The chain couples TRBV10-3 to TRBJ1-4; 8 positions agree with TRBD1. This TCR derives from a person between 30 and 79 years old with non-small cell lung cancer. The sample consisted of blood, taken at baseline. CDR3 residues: CAISDPGQANEKLFF. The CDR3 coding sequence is TGTGCCATCAGTGATCCGGGACAGGCTAATGAAAAACTGTTTTTT.